This TCR beta chain was identified in a study of preoperative IRX-2 immunotherapy in early breast cancer. V was pared by 3 bases and J by 0 bases, with 8 bases between. The CDR3 runs to 14 residues. The germline V gene has CDR1 SGDLS and CDR2 YYNGEE. Treatment defined: preoperative locoregional IRX-2 cytokine immunotherapy. This phase Ib study tested locoregional IRX-2 cytokine immunotherapy given before surgery. The method was immunoSEQ multiplex PCR; TCRdb's version includes in-frame clones alone and lacks a portion of them. The repertoire holds approximately 30,000 clones, 90% to 95% seen once, with 5% to 7% in the top ten.

The receptor comes from a human donor with breast cancer. Sample collection was performed from a patient treated with IRX-2 immunotherapy. This chain joins TRBV9 and TRBJ2-3, with a tentative D call TRBD2 (6 bases). CDR3 DNA sequence: TGTGCCAGCAGCGCGGGGGTAAGCACAGATACGCAGTATTTT. Its translation is CASSAGVSTDTQYF.